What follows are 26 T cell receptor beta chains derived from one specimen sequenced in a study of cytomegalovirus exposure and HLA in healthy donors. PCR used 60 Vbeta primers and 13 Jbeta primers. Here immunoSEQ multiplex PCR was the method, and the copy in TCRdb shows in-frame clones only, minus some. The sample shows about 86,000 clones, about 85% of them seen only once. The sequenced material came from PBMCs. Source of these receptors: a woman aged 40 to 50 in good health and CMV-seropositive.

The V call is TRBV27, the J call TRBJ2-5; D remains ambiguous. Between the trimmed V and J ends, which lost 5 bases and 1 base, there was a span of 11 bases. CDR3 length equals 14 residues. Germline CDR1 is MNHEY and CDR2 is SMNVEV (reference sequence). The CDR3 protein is CASSETRSQETQYF. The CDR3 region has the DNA TGTGCCAGCAGTGAAACCCGGAGCCAAGAGACCCAGTACTTC.

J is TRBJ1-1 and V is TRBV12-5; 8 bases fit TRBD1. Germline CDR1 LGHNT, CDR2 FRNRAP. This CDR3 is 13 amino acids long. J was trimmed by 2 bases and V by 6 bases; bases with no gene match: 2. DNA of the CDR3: TGTGCTAGTGGGGACAGGGTCAACACTGAAGCTTTCTTT. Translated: CASGDRVNTEAFF.

The CDR3 DNA reads as TGTGCCAGCAGCCTCCTTACAGGTCCGGAGACCCAGTACTTC. The encoded protein is CASSLLTGPETQYF. This rearrangement joins TRBV7-2 to TRBJ2-5, with a weak D call TRBD1 (5 bases). V was shortened by 5 bases and J by 5 bases, with 15 bases between the two germline ends. CDR1 SGHTA and CDR2 FQGNSA come from the germline V gene. The CDR3 totals 14 residues.

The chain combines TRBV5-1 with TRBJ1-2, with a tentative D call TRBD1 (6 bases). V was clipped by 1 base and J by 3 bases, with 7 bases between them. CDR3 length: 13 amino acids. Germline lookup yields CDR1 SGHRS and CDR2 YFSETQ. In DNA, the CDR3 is TGCGCCAGCAGCTTGAAGGGGGACTATGGCTACACCTTC. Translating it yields CASSLKGDYGYTF.

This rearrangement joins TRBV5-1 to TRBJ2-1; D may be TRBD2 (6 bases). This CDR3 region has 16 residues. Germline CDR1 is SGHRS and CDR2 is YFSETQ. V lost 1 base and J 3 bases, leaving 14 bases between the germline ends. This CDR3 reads CASSLMASDNYNEQFF. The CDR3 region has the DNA TGCGCCAGCAGCTTGATGGCTAGCGACAACTACAATGAGCAGTTCTTC.

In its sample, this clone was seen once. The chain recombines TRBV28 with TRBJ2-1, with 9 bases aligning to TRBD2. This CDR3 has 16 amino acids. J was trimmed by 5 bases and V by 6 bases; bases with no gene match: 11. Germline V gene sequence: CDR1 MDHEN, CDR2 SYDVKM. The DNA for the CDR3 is TGTGCCAGCAGCTATTTTGCGGGAGGGCCCCACAATGAGCAGTTCTTC. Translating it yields CASSYFAGGPHNEQFF.

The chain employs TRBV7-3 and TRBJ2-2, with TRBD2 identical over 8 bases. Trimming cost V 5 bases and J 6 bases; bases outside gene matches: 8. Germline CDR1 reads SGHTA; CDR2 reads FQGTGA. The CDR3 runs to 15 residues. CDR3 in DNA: TGTGCCAGCAGCATACTAGCGGCCACCGCCGGGGAGCTGTTTTTT. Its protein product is CASSILAATAGELFF.

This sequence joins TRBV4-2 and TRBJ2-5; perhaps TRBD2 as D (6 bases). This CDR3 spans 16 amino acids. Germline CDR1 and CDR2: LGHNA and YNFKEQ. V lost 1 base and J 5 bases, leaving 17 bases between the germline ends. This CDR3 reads CASSQALTGESETQYF. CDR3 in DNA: TGTGCCAGCAGCCAAGCTTTGACGGGAGAGTCGGAGACCCAGTACTTC.

DNA of the CDR3: TGTGCCAGCAGCCCCGGGACAGGGGGCCACTATGGCTACACCTTC. This codes for CASSPGTGGHYGYTF. The chain couples TRBV7-6 to TRBJ1-2; 12 bases fit TRBD1. The CDR3 runs to 15 residues. V was pared by 5 bases and J by 3 bases, with 4 bases of the junction left unmatched. CDR1 and CDR2 (germline): SGHVS, FNYEAQ.

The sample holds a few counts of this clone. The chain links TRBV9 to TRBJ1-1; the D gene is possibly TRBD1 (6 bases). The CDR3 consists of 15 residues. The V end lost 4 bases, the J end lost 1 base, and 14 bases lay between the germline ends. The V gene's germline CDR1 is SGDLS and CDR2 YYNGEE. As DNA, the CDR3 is TGTGCCAGCAGCCCACTCGGACAGACGAACACTGAAGCTTTCTTT. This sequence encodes CASSPLGQTNTEAFF. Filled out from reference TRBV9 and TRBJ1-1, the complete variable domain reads DSGVTQTPKHLITATGQRVTLRCSPRSGDLSVYWYQQSLDQGLQFLIQYYNGEERAKGNILERFSAQQFPDLHSELNLSSLELGDSALYFCASSPLGQTNTEAFFGQGTRLTVV.

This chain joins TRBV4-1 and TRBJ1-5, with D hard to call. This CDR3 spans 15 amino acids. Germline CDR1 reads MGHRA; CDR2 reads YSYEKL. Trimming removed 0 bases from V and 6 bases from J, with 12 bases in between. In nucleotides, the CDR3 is TGCGCCAGCAGCCAAGATGCAGGTTCTTTTCAGCCCCAGCATTTT. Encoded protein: CASSQDAGSFQPQHF.

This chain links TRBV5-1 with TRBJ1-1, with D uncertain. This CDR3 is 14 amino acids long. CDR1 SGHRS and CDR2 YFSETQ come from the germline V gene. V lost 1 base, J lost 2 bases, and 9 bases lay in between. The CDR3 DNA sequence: TGCGCCAGCAGCTTGATGCGGGGAAACACTGAAGCTTTCTTT. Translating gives CASSLMRGNTEAFF.

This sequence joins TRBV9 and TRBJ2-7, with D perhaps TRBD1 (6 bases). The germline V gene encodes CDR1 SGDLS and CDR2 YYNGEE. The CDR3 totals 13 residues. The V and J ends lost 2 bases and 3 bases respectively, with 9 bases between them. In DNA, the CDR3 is TGTGCCAGCAGCGTCTCACAGGGCTACGAGCAGTACTTC. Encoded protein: CASSVSQGYEQYF.

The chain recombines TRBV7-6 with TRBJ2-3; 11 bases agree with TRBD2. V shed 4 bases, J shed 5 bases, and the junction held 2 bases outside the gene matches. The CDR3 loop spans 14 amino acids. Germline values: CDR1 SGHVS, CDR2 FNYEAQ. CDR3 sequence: CASSSTSGGDTQYF. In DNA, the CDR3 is TGTGCCAGCAGCTCTACTAGCGGGGGAGATACGCAGTATTTT.

This chain's CDR3 is CASSPLGVGATEAFF. In DNA form, the CDR3 reads TGTGCCAGCAGTCCCCTCGGTGTTGGGGCCACTGAAGCTTTCTTT. The chain recombines TRBV7-9 with TRBJ1-1, with TRBD1 as a possible D gene (5 bases). V was cut by 6 bases and J by 4 bases, with 18 bases left in between. The CDR3 has 15 amino acids. Germline assignment: CDR1 SEHNR and CDR2 FQNEAQ (reference sequence).

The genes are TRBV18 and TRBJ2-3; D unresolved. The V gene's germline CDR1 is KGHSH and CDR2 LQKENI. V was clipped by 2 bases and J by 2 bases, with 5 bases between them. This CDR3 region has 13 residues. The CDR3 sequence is CASSPINTDTQYF. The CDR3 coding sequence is TGTGCCAGCTCACCAATCAACACAGATACGCAGTATTTT.

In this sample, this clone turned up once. The CDR3 DNA sequence: TGCGCCAGCAGCCAACAGGGGTATAATTCACCCCTCCACTTT. Translating it yields CASSQQGYNSPLHF. The V call is TRBV5-1, the J call TRBJ1-6; 7 positions agree with TRBD1. The CDR3 covers 14 residues. In germline, CDR1 is SGHRS, CDR2 YFSETQ. The J segment lost 4 bases and the V segment lost 4 bases, leaving 2 bases of the junction unmatched.

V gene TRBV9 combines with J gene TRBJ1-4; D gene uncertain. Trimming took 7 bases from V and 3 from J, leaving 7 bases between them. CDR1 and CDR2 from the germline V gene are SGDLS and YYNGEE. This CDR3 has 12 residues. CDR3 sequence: CASGEANEKLFF. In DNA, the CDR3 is TGTGCCAGCGGGGAGGCTAATGAAAAACTGTTTTTT.

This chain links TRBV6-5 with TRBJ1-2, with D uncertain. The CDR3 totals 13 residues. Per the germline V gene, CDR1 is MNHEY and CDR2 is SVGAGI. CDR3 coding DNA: TGTGCTACCCGGCGGGCTGCGACCTATGGCTACACCTTC. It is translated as CATRRAATYGYTF.

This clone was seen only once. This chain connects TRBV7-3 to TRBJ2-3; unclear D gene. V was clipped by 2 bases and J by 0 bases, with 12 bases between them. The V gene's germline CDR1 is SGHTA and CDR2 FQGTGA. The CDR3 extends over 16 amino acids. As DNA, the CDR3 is TGTGCCAGCAGCTTAGGGCCAGGCAGTAGCACAGATACGCAGTATTTT. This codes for CASSLGPGSSTDTQYF.

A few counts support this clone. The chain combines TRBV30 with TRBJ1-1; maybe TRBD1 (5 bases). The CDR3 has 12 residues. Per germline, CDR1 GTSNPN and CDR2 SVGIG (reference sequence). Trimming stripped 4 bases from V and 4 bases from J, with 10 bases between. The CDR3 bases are TGTGCCTGGAACCCGGGGGGCACTGAAGCTTTCTTT. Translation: CAWNPGGTEAFF.

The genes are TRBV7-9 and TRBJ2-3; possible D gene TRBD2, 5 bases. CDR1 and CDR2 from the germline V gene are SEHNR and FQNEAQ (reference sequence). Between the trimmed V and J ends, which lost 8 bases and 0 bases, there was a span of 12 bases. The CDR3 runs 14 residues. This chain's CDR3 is CASPRLSSTDTQYF. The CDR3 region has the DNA TGTGCCAGCCCCCGACTATCTAGCACAGATACGCAGTATTTT. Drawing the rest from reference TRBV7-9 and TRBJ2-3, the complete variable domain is DTGVSQNPRHKITKRGQNVTFRCDPISEHNRLYWYRQTLGQGPEFLTYFQNEAQLEKSRLLSDRFSAERPKGSFSTLEIQRTEQGDSAMYLCASPRLSSTDTQYFGPGTRLTVL.

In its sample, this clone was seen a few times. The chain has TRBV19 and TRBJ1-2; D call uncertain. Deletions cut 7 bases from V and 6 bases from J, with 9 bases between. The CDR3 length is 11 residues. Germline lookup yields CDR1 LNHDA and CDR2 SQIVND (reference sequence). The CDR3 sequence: CASKEGNGYTF. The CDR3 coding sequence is TGTGCCAGTAAGGAGGGTAATGGCTACACCTTC.

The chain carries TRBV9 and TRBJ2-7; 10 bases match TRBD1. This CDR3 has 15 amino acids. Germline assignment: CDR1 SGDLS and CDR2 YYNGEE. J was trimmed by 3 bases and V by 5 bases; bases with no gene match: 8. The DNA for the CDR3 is TGTGCCAGCAGTATCGGACAGGGGGATAACTACGAGCAGTACTTC. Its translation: CASSIGQGDNYEQYF.

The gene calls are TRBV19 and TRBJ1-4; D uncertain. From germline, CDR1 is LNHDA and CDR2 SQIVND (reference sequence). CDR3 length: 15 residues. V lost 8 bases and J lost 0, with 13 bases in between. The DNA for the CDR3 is TGTGCCAGTCGCCCCCGAGGAGCAACTAATGAAAAACTGTTTTTT. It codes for CASRPRGATNEKLFF.

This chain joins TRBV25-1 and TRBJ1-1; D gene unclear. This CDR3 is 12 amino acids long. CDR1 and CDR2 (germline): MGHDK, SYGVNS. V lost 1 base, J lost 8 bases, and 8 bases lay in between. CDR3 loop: CASSEWSAEAFF. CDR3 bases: TGTGCCAGCAGTGAATGGAGCGCGGAAGCTTTCTTT.